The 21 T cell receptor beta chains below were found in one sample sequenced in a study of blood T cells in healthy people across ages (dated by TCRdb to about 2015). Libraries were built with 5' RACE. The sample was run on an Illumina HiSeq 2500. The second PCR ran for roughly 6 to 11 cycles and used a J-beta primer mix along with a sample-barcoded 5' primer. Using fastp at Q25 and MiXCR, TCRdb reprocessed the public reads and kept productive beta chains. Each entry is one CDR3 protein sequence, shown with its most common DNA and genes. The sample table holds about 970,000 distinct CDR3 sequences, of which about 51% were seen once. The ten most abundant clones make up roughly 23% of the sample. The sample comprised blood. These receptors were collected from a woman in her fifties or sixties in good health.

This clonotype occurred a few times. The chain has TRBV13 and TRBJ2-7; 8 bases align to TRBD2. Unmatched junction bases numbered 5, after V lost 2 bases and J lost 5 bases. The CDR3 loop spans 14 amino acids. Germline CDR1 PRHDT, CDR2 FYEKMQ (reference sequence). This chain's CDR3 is CASSLRGSGDEQYF. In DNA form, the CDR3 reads TGTGCCAGCAGCTTAAGAGGTAGCGGGGACGAGCAGTACTTC. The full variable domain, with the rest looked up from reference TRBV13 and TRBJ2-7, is AAGVIQSPRHLIKEKRETATLKCYPIPRHDTVYWYQQGPGQDPQFLISFYEKMQSDKGSIPDRFSAQQFSDYHSELNMSSLELGDSALYFCASSLRGSGDEQYFGPGTRLTVT.

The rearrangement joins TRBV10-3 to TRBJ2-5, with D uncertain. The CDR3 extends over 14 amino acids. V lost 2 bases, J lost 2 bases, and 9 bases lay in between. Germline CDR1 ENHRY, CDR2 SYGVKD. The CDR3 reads CAISERTQQETQYF. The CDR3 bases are TGTGCCATCAGTGAGAGGACGCAACAAGAGACCCAGTACTTC.

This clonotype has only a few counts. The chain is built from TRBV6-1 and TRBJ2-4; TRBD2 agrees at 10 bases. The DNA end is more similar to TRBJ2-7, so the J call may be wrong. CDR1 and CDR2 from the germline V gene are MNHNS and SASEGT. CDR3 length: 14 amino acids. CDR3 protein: CASKASGSSYEQYF. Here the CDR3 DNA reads TGTGCCAGCAAAGCTAGCGGGAGCTCCTACGAGCAGTACTTC.

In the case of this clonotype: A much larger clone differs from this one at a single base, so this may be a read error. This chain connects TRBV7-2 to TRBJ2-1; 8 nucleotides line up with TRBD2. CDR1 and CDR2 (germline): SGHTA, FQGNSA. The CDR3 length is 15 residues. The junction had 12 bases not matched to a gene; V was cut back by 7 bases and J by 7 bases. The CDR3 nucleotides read TGTGCCAGCAACTTTACTAGCGGCCAGGGGAATGAGCAGTTCTTC. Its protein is CASNFTSGQGNEQFF.

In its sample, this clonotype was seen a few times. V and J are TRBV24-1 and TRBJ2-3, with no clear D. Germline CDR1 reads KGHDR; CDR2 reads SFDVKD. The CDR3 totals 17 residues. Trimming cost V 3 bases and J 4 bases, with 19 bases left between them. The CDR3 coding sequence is TGTGCCACCAGTGATCGAGGTGATGTTGGTGGGGCAGATACGCAGTATTTT. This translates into CATSDRGDVGGADTQYF.

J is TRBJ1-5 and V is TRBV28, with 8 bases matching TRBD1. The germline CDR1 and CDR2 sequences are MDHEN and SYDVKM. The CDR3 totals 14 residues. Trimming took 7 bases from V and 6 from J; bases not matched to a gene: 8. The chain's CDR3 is CASTAGGDFQPQHF. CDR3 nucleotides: TGTGCCAGCACCGCAGGGGGCGATTTTCAGCCCCAGCATTTT.

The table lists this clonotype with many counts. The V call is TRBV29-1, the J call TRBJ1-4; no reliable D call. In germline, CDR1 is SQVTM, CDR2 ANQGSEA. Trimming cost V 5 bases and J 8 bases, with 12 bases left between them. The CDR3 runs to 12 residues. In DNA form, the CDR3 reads TGCAGCGTTCGGAGCGTGAGAGAAAAACTGTTTTTT. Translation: CSVRSVREKLFF.

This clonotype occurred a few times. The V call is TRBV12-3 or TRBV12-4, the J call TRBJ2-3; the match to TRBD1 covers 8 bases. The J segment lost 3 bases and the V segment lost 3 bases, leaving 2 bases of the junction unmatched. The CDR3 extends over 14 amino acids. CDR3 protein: CASSFDRGTDTQYF. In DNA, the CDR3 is TGTGCCAGCAGTTTCGACAGGGGTACAGATACGCAGTATTTT.

CDR3 sequence reads: CSASQGSNEQYF. The DNA of the CDR3 is TGCAGTGCTAGTCAGGGTTCCAACGAGCAGTACTTC. The V gene is TRBV20-1, the J gene TRBJ2-7; perhaps TRBD1 as D (5 bases). Germline V gene data show CDR1 as DFQATT and CDR2 as SNEGSKA (reference sequence). The CDR3 consists of 12 residues. V was pared by 3 bases and J by 5 bases, with 11 bases between.

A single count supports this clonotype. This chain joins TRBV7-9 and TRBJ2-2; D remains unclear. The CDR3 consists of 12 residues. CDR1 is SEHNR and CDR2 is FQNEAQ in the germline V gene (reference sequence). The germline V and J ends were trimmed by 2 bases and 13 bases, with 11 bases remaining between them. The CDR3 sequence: CASSLMAGWLFF. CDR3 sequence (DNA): TGTGCCAGCAGCTTAATGGCCGGGTGGCTGTTTTTT.

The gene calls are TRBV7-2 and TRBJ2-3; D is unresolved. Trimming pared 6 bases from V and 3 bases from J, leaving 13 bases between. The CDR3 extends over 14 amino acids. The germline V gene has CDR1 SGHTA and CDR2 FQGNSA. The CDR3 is CASSPTILTDTQYF. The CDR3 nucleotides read TGTGCCAGCAGTCCAACCATCCTAACAGATACGCAGTATTTT.

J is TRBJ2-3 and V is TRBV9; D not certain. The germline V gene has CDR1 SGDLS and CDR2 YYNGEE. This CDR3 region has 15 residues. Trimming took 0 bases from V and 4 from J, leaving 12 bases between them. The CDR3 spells CASSVVQAFADTQYF. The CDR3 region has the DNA TGTGCCAGCAGCGTAGTTCAAGCGTTCGCAGATACGCAGTATTTT.

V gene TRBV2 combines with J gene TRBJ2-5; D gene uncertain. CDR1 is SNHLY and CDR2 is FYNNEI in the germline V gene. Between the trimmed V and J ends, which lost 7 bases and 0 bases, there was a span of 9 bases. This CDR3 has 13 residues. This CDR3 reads CASIRQNQETQYF. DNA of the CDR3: TGTGCCAGCATTAGGCAGAACCAAGAGACCCAGTACTTC. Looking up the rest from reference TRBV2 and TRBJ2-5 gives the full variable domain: EPEVTQTPSHQVTQMGQEVILRCVPISNHLYFYWYRQILGQKVEFLVSFYNNEISEKSEIFDDQFSVERPDGSNFTLKIRSTKLEDSAMYFCASIRQNQETQYFGPGTRLLVL.

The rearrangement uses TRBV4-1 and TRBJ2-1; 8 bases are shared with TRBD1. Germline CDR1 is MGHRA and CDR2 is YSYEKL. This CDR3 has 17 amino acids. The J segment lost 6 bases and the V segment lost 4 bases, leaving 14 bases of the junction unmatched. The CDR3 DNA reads TGCGCCAGCAGCCCGGGAGCCCGGGACAGGCTGTCCAATGAGCAGTTCTTC. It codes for CASSPGARDRLSNEQFF.

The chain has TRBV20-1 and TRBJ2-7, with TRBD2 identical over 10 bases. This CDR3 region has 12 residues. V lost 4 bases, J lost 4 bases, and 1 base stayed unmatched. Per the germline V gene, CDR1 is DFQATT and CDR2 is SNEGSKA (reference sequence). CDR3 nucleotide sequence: TGCAGTGCTAAGGGACTAGCGTACGAGCAGTACTTC. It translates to CSAKGLAYEQYF.

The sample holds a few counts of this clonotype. CDR3 in DNA: TGTGCCAGCCGCGGGGCTAGCTCCTACGAGCAGTACTTC. The encoded protein is CASRGASSYEQYF. The chain is built from TRBV7-2 and TRBJ2-7; maybe TRBD2 (6 bases). The CDR3 is 13 residues long. Trimming removed 8 bases at V and 0 bases at J, with 11 bases between. Germline lookup yields CDR1 SGHTA and CDR2 FQGNSA.

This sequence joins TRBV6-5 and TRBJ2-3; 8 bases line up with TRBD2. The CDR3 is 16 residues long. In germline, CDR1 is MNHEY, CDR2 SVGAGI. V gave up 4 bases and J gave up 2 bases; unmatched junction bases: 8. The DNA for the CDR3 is TGTGCCAGCAGTTCCTCACTAGCGGCCAACACAGATACGCAGTATTTT. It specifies CASSSSLAANTDTQYF.

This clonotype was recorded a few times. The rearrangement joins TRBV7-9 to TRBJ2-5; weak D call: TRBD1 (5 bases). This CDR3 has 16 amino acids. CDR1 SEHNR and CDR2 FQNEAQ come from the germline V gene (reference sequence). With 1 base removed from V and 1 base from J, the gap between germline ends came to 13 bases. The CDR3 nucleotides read TGTGCCAGCAGCTTAGACCCCGACAGACCCCAAGAGACCCAGTACTTC. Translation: CASSLDPDRPQETQYF.

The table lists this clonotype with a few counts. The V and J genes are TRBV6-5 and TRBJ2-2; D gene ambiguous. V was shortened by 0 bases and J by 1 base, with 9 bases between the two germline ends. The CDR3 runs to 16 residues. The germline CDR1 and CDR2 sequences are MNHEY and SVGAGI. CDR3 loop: CASSYSMGGNTGELFF. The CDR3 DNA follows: TGTGCCAGCAGTTACTCGATGGGCGGGAACACCGGGGAGCTGTTTTTT.

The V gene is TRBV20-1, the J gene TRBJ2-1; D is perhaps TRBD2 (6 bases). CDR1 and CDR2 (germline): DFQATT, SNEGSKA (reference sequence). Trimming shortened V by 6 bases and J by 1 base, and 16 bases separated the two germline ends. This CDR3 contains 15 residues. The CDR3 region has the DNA TGCAGTGCCCTCGGGGGAGGACTATCCTACAATGAGCAGTTCTTC. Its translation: CSALGGGLSYNEQFF.

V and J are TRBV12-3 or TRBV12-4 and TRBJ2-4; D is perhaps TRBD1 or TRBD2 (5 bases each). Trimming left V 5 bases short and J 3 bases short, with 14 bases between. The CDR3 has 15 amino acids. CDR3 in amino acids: CASSLRVGVKNIQYF. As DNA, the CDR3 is TGTGCCAGCAGTCTACGCGTGGGGGTCAAAAACATTCAGTACTTC.